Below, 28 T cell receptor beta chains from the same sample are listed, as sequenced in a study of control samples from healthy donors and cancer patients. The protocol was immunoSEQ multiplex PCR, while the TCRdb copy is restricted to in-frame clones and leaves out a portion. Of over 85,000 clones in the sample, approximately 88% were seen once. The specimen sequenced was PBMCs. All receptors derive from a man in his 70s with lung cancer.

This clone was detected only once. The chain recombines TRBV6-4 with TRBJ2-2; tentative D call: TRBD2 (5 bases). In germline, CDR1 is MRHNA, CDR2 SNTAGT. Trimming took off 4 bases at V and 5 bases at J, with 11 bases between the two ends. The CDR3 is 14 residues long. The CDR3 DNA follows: TGTGCCAGCAGTGCGGGAAAAGATACCGGGGAGCTGTTTTTT. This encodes CASSAGKDTGELFF.

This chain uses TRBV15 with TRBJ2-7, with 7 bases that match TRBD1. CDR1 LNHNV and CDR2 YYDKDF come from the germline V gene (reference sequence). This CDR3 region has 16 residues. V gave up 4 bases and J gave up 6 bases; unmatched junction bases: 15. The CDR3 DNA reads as TGTGCCACCAGCAAAGACCTACAGGGGTTTTTAGCCGAGCAGTACTTC. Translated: CATSKDLQGFLAEQYF. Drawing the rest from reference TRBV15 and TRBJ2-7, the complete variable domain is DAMVIQNPRYQVTQFGKPVTLSCSQTLNHNVMYWYQQKSSQAPKLLFHYYDKDFNNEADTPDNFQSRRPNTSFCFLDIRSPGLGDTAMYLCATSKDLQGFLAEQYFGPGTRLTVT.

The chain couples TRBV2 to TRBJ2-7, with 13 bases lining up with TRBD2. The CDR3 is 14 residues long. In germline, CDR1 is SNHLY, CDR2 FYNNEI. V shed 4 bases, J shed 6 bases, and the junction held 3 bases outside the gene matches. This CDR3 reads CASSVRTSGGEQYF. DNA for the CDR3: TGTGCCAGCAGTGTGAGGACTAGCGGGGGCGAGCAGTACTTC.

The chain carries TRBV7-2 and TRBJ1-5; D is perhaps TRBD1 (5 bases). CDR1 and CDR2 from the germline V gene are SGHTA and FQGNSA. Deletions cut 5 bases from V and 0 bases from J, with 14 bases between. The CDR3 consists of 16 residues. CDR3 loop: CASSADSRYSNQPQHF. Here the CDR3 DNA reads TGTGCCAGCAGCGCAGACAGCAGATATAGCAATCAGCCCCAGCATTTT.

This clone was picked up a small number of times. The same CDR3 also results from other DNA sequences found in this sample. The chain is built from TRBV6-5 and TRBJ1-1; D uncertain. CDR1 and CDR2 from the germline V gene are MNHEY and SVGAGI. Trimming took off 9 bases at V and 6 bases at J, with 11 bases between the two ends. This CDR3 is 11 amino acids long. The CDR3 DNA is TGTGCCAGTAGTATGGGTGCTGAAGCTTTCTTT. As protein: CASSMGAEAFF.

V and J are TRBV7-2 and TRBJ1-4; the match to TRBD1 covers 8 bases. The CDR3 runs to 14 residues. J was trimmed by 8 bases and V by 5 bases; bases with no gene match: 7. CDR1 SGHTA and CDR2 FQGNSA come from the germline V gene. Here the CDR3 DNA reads TGTGCCAGCAGCCCAAGGACAGGGCGCGAAAAACTGTTTTTT. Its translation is CASSPRTGREKLFF.

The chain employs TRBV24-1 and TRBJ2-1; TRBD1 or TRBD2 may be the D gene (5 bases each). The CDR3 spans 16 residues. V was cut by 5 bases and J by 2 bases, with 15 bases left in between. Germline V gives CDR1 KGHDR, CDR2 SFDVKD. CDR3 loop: CATSVGTDPPYNEQFF. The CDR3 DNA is TGTGCCACCAGTGTCGGGACGGACCCACCCTACAATGAGCAGTTCTTC.

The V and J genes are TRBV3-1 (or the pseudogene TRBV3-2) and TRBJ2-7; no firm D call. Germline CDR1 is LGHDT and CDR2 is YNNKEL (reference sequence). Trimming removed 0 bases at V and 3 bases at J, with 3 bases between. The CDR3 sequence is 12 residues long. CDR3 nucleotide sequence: TGTGCCAGCAGCCAAGATCGCTACGAGCAGTACTTC. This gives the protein CASSQDRYEQYF.

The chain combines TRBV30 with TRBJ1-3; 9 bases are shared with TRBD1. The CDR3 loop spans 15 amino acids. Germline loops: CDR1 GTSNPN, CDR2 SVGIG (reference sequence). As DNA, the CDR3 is TGTGCTTATACAGGGGGCCATAGCTCTGGAAACACCATATATTTT. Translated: CAYTGGHSSGNTIYF. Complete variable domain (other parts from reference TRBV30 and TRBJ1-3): SQTIHQWPATLVQPVGSPLSLECTVEGTSNPNLYWYRQAAGRGLQLLFYSVGIGQISSEVPQNLSASRPQDRQFILSSKKLLLSDSGFYLCAYTGGHSSGNTIYFGEGSWLTVV.

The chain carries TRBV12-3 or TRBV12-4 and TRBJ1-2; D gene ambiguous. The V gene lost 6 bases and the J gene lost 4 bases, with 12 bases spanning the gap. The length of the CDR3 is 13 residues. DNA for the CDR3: TGTGCCAGCAGGACGGATATACGCTATGGCTACACCTTC. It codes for CASRTDIRYGYTF.

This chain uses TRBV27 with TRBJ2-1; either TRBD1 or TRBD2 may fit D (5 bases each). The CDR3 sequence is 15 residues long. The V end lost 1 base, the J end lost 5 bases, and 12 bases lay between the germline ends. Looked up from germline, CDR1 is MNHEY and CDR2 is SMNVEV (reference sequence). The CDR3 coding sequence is TGTGCCAGCAGTTTATGGGGGTTCATAGACAATGAGCAGTTCTTC. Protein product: CASSLWGFIDNEQFF.

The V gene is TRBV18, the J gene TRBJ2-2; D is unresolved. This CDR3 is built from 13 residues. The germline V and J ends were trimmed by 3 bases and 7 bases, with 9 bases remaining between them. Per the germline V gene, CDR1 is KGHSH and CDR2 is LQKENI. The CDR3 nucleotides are TGTGCCAGCTCACCGGGCCTGGACGGGGAGCTGTTTTTT. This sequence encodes CASSPGLDGELFF.

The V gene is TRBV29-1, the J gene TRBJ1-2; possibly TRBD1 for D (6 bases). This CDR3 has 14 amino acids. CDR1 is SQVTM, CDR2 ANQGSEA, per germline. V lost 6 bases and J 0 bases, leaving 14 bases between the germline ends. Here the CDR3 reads CSVAQGVANYGYTF. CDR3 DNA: TGCAGCGTCGCACAGGGCGTAGCTAACTATGGCTACACCTTC.

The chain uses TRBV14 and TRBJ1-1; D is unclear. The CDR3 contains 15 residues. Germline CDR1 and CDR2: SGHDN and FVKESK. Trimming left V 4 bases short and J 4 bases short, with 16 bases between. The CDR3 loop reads CASSPKGGIGTEAFF. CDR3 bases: TGTGCCAGCAGCCCTAAGGGTGGTATCGGCACTGAAGCTTTCTTT.

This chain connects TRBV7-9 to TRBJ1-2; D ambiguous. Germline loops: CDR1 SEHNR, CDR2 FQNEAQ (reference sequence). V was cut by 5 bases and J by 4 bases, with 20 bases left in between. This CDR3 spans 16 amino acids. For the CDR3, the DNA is TGTGCCAGCAGCCCTCCGGGTTCGCCCGGGATCTATGGCTACACCTTC. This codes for CASSPPGSPGIYGYTF.

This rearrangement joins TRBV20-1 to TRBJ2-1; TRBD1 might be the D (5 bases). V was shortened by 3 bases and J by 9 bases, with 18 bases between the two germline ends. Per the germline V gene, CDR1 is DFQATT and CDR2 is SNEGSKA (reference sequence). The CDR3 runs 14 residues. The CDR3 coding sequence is TGCAGTGCTAGTGAAAATCAGGGTCAAGGTGAGCAGTTCTTC. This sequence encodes CSASENQGQGEQFF.

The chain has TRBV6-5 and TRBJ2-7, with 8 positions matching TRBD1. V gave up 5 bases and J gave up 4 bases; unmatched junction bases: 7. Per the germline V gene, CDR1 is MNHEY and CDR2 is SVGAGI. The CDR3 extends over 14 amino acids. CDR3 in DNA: TGTGCCAGCAGTACCGGGACAGGAGTTTACGAGCAGTACTTC. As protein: CASSTGTGVYEQYF.

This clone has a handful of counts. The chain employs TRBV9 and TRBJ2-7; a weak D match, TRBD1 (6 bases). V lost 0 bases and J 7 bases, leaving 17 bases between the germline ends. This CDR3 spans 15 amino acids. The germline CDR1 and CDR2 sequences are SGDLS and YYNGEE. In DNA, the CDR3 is TGTGCCAGCAGCGTAGGGGCCAGGGGTTCGGCGGAGCAGTACTTC. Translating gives CASSVGARGSAEQYF.

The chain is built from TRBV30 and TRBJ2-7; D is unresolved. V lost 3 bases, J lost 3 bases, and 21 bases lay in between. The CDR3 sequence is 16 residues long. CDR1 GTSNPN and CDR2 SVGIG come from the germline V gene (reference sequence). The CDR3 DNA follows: TGTGCCTGGAGAAATAGGTTGGTAGGGTCGGGCTACGAGCAGTACTTC. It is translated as CAWRNRLVGSGYEQYF.

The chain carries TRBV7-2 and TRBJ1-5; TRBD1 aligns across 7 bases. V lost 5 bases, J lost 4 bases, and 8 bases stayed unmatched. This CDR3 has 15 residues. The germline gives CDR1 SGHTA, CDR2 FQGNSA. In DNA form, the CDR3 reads TGTGCCAGCAGCCCAGGGGGGGGCCAGAATCAGCCCCAGCATTTT. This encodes CASSPGGGQNQPQHF.

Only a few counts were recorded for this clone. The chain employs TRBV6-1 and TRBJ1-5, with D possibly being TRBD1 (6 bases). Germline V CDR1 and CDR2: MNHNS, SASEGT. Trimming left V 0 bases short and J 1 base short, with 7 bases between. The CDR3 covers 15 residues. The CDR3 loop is CASSEAQGSNQPQHF. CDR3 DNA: TGTGCCAGCAGTGAAGCGCAGGGGAGCAATCAGCCCCAGCATTTT.

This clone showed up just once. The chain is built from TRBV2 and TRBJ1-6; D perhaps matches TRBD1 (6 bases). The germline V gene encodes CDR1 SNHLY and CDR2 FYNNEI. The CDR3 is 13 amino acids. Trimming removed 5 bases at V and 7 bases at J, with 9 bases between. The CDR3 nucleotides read TGTGCCAGCAGTACAGGGTTAAATTCACCCCTCCACTTT. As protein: CASSTGLNSPLHF.

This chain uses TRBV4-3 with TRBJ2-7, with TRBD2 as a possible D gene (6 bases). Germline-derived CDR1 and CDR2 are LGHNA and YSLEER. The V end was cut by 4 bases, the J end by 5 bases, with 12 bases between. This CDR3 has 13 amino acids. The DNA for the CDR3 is TGCGCCAGCAGCCCGGGCGGGACGAACGAGCAGTACTTC. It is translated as CASSPGGTNEQYF.

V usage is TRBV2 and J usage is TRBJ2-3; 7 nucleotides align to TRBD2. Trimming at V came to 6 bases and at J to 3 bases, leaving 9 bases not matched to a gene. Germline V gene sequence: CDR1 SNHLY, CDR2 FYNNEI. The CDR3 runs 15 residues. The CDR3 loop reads CASSLGRGRTDTQYF. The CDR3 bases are TGTGCCAGCAGCCTTGGGAGGGGCAGGACAGATACGCAGTATTTT.

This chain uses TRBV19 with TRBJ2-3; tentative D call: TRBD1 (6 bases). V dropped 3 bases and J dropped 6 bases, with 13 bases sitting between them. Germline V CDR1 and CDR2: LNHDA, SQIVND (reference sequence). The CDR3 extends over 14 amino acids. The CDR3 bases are TGTGCCAGTAGTATCCGAGCAGGGGAGGATACGCAGTATTTT. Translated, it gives CASSIRAGEDTQYF.

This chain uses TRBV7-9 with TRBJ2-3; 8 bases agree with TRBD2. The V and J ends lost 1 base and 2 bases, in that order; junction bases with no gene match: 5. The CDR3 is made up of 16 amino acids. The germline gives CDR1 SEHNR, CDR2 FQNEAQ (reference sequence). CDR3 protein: CASSLGASGHTDTQYF. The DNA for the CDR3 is TGTGCCAGCAGCTTAGGGGCTAGCGGGCACACAGATACGCAGTATTTT.

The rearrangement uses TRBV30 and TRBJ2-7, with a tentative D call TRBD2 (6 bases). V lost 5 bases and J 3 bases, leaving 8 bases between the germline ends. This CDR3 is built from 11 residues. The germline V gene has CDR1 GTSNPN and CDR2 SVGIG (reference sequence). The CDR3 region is CAWSTSYEQYF. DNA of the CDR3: TGTGCCTGGTCGACTAGCTACGAGCAGTACTTC.

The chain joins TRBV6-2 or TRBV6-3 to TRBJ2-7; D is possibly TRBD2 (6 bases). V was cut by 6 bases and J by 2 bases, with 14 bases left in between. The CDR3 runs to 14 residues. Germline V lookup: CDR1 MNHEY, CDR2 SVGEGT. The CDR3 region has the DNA TGTGCCAGCAGCCTGGGGGGAACCCCCTACGAGCAGTACTTC. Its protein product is CASSLGGTPYEQYF.